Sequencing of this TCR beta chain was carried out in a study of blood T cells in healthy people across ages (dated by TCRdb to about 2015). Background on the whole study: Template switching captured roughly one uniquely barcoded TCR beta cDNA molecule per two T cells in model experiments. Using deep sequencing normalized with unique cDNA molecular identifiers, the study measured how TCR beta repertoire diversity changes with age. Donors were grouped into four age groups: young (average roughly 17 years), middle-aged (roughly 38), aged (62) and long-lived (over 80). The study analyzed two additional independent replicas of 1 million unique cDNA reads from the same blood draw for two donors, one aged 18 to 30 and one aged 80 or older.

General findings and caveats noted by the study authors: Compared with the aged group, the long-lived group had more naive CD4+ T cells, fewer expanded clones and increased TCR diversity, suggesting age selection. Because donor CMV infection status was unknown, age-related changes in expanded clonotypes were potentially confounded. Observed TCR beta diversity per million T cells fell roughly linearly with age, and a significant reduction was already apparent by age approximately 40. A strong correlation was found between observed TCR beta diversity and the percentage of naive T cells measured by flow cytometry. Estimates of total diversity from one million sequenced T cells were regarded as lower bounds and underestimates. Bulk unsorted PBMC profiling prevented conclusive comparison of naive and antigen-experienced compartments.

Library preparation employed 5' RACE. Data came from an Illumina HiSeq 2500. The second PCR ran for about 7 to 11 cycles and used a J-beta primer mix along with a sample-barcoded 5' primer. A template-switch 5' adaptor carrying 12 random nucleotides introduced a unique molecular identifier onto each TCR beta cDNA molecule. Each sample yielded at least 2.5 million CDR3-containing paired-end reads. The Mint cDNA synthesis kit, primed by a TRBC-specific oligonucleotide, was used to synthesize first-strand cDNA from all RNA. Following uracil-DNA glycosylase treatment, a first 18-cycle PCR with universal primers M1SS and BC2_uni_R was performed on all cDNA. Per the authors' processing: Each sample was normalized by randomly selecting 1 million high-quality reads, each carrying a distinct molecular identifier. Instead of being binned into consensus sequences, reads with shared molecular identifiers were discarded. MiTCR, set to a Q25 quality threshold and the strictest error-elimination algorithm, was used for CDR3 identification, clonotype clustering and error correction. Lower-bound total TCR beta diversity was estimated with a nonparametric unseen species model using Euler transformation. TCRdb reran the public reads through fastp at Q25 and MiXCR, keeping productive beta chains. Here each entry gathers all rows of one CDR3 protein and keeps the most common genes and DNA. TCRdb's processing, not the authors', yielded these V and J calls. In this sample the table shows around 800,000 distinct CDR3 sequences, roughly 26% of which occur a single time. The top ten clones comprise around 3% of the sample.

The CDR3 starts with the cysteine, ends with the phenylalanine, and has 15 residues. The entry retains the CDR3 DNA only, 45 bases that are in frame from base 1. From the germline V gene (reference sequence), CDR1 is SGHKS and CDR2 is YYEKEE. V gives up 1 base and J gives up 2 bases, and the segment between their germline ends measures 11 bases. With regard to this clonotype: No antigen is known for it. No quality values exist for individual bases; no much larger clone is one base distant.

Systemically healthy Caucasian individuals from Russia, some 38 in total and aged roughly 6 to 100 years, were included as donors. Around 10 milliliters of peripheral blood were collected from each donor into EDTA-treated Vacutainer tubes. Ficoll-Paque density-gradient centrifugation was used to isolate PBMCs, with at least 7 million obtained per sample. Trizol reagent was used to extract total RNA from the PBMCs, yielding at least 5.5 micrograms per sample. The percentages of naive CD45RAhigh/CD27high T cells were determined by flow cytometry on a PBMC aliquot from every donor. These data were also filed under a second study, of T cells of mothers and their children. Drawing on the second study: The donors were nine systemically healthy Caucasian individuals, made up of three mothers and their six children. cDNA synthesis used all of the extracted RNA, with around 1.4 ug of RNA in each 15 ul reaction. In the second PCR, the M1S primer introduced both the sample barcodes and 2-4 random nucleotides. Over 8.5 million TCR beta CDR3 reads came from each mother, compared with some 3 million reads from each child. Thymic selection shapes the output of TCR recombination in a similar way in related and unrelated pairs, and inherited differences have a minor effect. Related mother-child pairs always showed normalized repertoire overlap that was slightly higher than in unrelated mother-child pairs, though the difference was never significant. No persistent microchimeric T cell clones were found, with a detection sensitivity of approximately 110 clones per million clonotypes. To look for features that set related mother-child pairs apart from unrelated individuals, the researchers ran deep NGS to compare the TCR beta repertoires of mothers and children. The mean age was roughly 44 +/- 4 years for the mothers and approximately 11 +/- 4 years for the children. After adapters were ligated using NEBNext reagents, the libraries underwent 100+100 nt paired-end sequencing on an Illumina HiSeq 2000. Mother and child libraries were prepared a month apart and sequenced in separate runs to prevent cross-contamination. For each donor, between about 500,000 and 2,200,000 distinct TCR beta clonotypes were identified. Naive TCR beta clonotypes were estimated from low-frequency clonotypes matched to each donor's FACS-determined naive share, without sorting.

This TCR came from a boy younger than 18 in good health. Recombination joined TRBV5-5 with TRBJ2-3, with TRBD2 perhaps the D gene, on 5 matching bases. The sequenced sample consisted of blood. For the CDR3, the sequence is CASSLLLEHTDTQYF. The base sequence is TGTGCCAGCAGCTTGCTACTAGAGCACACAGATACGCAGTATTTT. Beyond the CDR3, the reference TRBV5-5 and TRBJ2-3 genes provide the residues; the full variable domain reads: DAGVTQSPTHLIKTRGQQVTLRCSPISGHKSVSWYQQVLGQGPQFIFQYYEKEERGRGNFPDRFSARQFPNYSSELNVNALLLGDSALYLCASSLLLEHTDTQYFGPGTRLTVL.